This T cell receptor beta chain emerged from a study of T cell clones after liver transplantation. Overall study context: Liver transplant recipients had immunosuppression withdrawal attempted within 2 years. A pre-transplant mixed lymphocyte reaction with TCRbeta sequencing defined graft-donor-reactive clones followed in post-transplant blood. General study results and limits: Post-transplant, graft-donor-reactive CD4 TCRbeta sequences in blood dropped significantly in most of the 8 subjects.

The data were produced by immunoSEQ multiplex PCR, yet TCRdb's version contains in-frame clones alone and is incomplete. Among some 70,000 clones, about four fifths were seen once, and the ten largest hold approximately 0.55%. This clone was seen once. Its antigen remains unknown. This TCR was recovered from a human donor who received a liver transplant. The input for sequencing was CD4+ T cells from blood, taken before liver transplant.

The DNA for the CDR3 is TGCGCCAGCAGTGCGACGGCGAAGGAGACCCAGTACTTC. Translating gives CASSATAKETQYF. V and J are TRBV10-2 and TRBJ2-5; D remains unclear. CDR1 and CDR2 (germline): WSHSY, SAAADI. This CDR3 contains 13 residues. V gave up 4 bases and J gave up 5 bases, with 11 bases separating them.